This entry concerns a single TCR beta chain. The CDR3 runs 13 residues. Germline V CDR1 and CDR2: SGHTA, FQGNSA. With 5 bases removed from V and 6 bases from J, the gap between germline ends came to 11 bases. Original analysis: Amplifying reference gene primers gave estimates of nucleated cell counts. Generated by immunoSEQ multiplex PCR, the TCRdb table keeps only in-frame clones and is missing some. D and trimming come from the DNA, and the V and J calls and clone size come from that table. Altogether tens of thousands of clones are present, 60% to 80% being singletons, with the ten largest covering under 3%. These data come from a study of blood T cell repertoires in COVID-19. Study-wide context: There were acute and convalescent COVID-19 samples, and they came from the United States, Italy and Spain. Sources were T cells, B-cell-depleted T cells, or PBMCs; the material itself was cDNA or gDNA.

The Seattle site enrolled patients during active infection and followed them longitudinally. V and J are TRBV7-2 and TRBJ2-1; no clear D. Sequenced input: peripheral blood. This TCR was sampled from a man between 65 and 85 years old with COVID-19, enrolled during active disease. The CDR3 spells CASSPYLRNEQFF. In DNA, the CDR3 is TGTGCCAGCAGCCCCTACCTGCGCAATGAGCAGTTCTTC.